The clone carrying this TCR beta chain was detected only a few times. Its antigen remains unidentified. The data were obtained in a study of blood T cells in healthy people across ages. Study conclusions and caveats: No conclusive comparison of naive versus antigen-experienced cells was possible with unsorted PBMCs.

Donors ranged from roughly 6 to 95 years old and were healthy Caucasians in Russia. The total RNA that was extracted per sample amounted to at least 5.5 micrograms. A sample-barcoded 5' primer and a J-beta primer mix were used in a second PCR of roughly 6 to 11 cycles. Researchers report that a template-switch adaptor with 12 random nucleotides tagged each cDNA molecule. One entry per CDR3 protein, called by TCRdb with MiXCR from the 5' RACE reads. The table has 650,000 to 1,000,000 distinct CDR3 sequences, roughly 46% seen once. The CDR3 covers 14 residues. The germline V gene encodes CDR1 LGHDT and CDR2 YNNKEL (reference sequence).

The clonotype originates from an elderly man in good health. The chain recombines TRBV3-1 with TRBJ2-5; weak D call: TRBD2 (6 bases). The DNA end favors TRBJ2-7, so the J call may be wrong. Sequencing used blood. CDR3 sequence (DNA): TGTGCCAGCAGCCGACCATCGAGGGGAGGCGAGCAGTACTTC. Its protein is CASSRPSRGGEQYF.